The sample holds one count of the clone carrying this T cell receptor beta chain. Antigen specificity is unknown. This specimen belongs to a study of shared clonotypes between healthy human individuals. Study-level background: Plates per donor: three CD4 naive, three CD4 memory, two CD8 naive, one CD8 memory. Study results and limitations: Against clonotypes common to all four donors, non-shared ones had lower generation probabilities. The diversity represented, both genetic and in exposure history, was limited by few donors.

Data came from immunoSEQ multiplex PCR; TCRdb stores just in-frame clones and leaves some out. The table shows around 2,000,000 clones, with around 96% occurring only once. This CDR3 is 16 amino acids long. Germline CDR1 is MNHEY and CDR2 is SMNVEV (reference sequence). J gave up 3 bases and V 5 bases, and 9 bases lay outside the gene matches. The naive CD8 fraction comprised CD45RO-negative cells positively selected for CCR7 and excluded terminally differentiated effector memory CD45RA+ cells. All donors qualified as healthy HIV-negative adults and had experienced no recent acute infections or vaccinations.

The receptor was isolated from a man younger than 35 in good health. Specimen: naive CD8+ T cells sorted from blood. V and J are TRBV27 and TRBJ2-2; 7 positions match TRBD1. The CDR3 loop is CASSAQGVTYTGELFF. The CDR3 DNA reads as TGTGCCAGCAGTGCCCAGGGGGTGACGTACACCGGGGAGCTGTTTTTT.